This is a list of T cell receptor beta chains from one sample in a study of Ad26.COV2.S vaccination and SARS-CoV-2 variants. Only in-frame clones appear in the TCRdb table, and some are missing; sequencing was by immunoSEQ multiplex PCR. This repertoire shows around 250,000 clones, 87% found once; its top ten account for less than 3%. The sample was peripheral blood, taken in a trial of Ad26.COV2.S vaccine versus placebo. The receptors derive from a person between 18 and 59 years old who received the Ad26.COV2.S COVID-19 vaccine or a placebo. Each CDR3 is given with its conserved first and last residue. D genes are given only for firm matches. Not all rows give a size; the values are once, few, many and, for expanded clones, a class.

CDR3nt: TGTGCCAGCAGCCAAGATAGGGGGACAGTATATGGCTACACCTTC
CDR3aa: CASSQDRGTVYGYTF
d_gene: TRBD1
v_gene: TRBV4-2
abundance: -
j_gene: TRBJ1-2

CDR3nt: TGTGCCAGCAGTTTATCCCTCCCGGGCTCCTATAATTCACCCCTCCACTTT
CDR3aa: CASSLSLPGSYNSPLHF
d_gene: -
v_gene: TRBV28
abundance: -
j_gene: TRBJ1-6

CDR3nt: TGTGCCAGCAGCCCCGCGGAGGGGGGGGCGGTGGAGACCCAGTACTTC
CDR3aa: CASSPAEGGAVETQYF
d_gene: -
v_gene: TRBV4-2
abundance: -
j_gene: TRBJ2-5

CDR3nt: TGTGCCAGCAGCTACACGCGGGGCTACGAGCAGTACTTC
CDR3aa: CASSYTRGYEQYF
d_gene: -
v_gene: TRBV13
abundance: -
j_gene: TRBJ2-7

CDR3nt: TGTGCCGCATCAGGGGGGGGTTACGACTCACCCCTCCACTTT
CDR3aa: CAASGGGYDSPLHF
d_gene: TRBD1
v_gene: TRBV10-3
abundance: -
j_gene: TRBJ1-6

CDR3nt: TGTGCCAGCAGCCAGCTCATGAACACTGAAGCTTTCTTT
CDR3aa: CASSQLMNTEAFF
d_gene: -
v_gene: TRBV14
abundance: -
j_gene: TRBJ1-1

CDR3nt: TGCGCCAGCAGCCAAGGTCAGGGGAGGTATTCACCCCTCCACTTT
CDR3aa: CASSQGQGRYSPLHF
d_gene: -
v_gene: TRBV4-3
abundance: once
j_gene: TRBJ1-6

CDR3nt: TGTGCCAGTGCCCTGGGACAGCTTAGCAATCAGCCCCAGCATTTT
CDR3aa: CASALGQLSNQPQHF
d_gene: TRBD1
v_gene: TRBV7-2
abundance: -
j_gene: TRBJ1-5

CDR3nt: TGTGCCACCAGTGACCTAGCGGGAGGCCGGAGCTCCTACAATGAGCAGTTCTTC
CDR3aa: CATSDLAGGRSSYNEQFF
d_gene: TRBD2
v_gene: TRBV24-1
abundance: -
j_gene: TRBJ2-1

CDR3nt: TGTGCCAGCAGCTCGCCGGGACTAGCGGTCCAAGAGACCCAGTACTTC
CDR3aa: CASSSPGLAVQETQYF
d_gene: TRBD2
v_gene: TRBV11-2
abundance: -
j_gene: TRBJ2-5

CDR3nt: TGTGCCAGCAGTATGGACAGGGTGGGGTACAATGAGCAGTTCTTC
CDR3aa: CASSMDRVGYNEQFF
d_gene: TRBD1
v_gene: TRBV6-5
abundance: -
j_gene: TRBJ2-1

CDR3nt: TGTGCCAGCAGCTTCACGGCAGGGGGCACTGAAGCTTTCTTT
CDR3aa: CASSFTAGGTEAFF
d_gene: TRBD1
v_gene: TRBV5-8
abundance: -
j_gene: TRBJ1-1

CDR3nt: TGTGCCAGCAGTTTGGGACAGGGGGCCAATCAGCCCCAGCATTTT
CDR3aa: CASSLGQGANQPQHF
d_gene: TRBD1
v_gene: TRBV27
abundance: -
j_gene: TRBJ1-5

CDR3nt: TGCGCCAGCAGCCAGACCCGGACAGGGGGTAACACTGAAGCTTTCTTT
CDR3aa: CASSQTRTGGNTEAFF
d_gene: TRBD1
v_gene: TRBV4-1
abundance: -
j_gene: TRBJ1-1

CDR3nt: TGTGCCAGCAGCTTACTAGTCGCGAACACCGGGGAGCTGTTTTTT
CDR3aa: CASSLLVANTGELFF
d_gene: -
v_gene: TRBV5-5
abundance: -
j_gene: TRBJ2-2

CDR3nt: TGTTCGTGCGGGGGGCCTTATGAGCAGTTCTTC
CDR3aa: CSCGGPYEQFF
d_gene: TRBD2
v_gene: TRBV7-9
abundance: -
j_gene: TRBJ2-1

CDR3nt: TGCGCCAGCGGGGACGGACCCTATAATTCACCCCTCCACTTT
CDR3aa: CASGDGPYNSPLHF
d_gene: -
v_gene: TRBV5-1
abundance: -
j_gene: TRBJ1-6

CDR3nt: TGTGCCAGCAGCGTAATCAGCACAGATACGCAGTATTTT
CDR3aa: CASSVISTDTQYF
d_gene: -
v_gene: TRBV9
abundance: once
j_gene: TRBJ2-3

CDR3nt: TGTGCCAGCAGCTTGGGAGTCCAGCGGCATTACAATGAGCAGTTCTTC
CDR3aa: CASSLGVQRHYNEQFF
d_gene: -
v_gene: TRBV5-6
abundance: -
j_gene: TRBJ2-1

CDR3nt: TGTGCCAGCAGCCACCAACAGGGGGCGGCGGAGACCCAGTACTTC
CDR3aa: CASSHQQGAAETQYF
d_gene: TRBD1
v_gene: TRBV7-2
abundance: -
j_gene: TRBJ2-5

CDR3nt: TGTGCCAGCAGTTTAATAGGCTATGGCTACACCTTC
CDR3aa: CASSLIGYGYTF
d_gene: -
v_gene: TRBV12-3/TRBV12-4
abundance: -
j_gene: TRBJ1-2

CDR3nt: TGTGCCAGCAGACTCACGGGGAACACTGAAGCTTTCTTT
CDR3aa: CASRLTGNTEAFF
d_gene: -
v_gene: TRBV3-1/TRBV3-2
abundance: -
j_gene: TRBJ1-1

CDR3nt: TGTGCCAGCAGTTCCATAAATCAGCCCCAGCATTTT
CDR3aa: CASSSINQPQHF
d_gene: -
v_gene: TRBV6-5
abundance: -
j_gene: TRBJ1-5

CDR3nt: TGTGCCAGCAGCCCCGACCGGGATACGCAGTATTTT
CDR3aa: CASSPDRDTQYF
d_gene: -
v_gene: TRBV9
abundance: -
j_gene: TRBJ2-3

CDR3nt: TGTGCCAGCAGCTTGGGGAGGGTGAGGGGGCGGTGGAGCAATCAGCCCCAGCATTTT
CDR3aa: CASSLGRVRGRWSNQPQHF
d_gene: TRBD1
v_gene: TRBV5-6
abundance: few
j_gene: TRBJ1-5

CDR3nt: TGTGCCACCCCTTCTCACCCAGGGGACCCCTCGAACACTGAAGCTTTCTTT
CDR3aa: CATPSHPGDPSNTEAFF
d_gene: -
v_gene: TRBV28
abundance: -
j_gene: TRBJ1-1

CDR3nt: TGTGCCAGCAGCTTGGCCCAGGGGACTAGCGGGAGGACCTACAATGAGCAGTTCTTC
CDR3aa: CASSLAQGTSGRTYNEQFF
d_gene: TRBD2
v_gene: TRBV5-6
abundance: -
j_gene: TRBJ2-1

CDR3nt: TGTGCCAGCTCCAACAGGGTCCCGTCCCAGCATTTT
CDR3aa: CASSNRVPSQHF
d_gene: -
v_gene: TRBV19
abundance: few
j_gene: TRBJ1-5

CDR3nt: TGTGCCAGCAGCTTGAGGGCTAGCGGGAGAGATGAGCAGTTCTTC
CDR3aa: CASSLRASGRDEQFF
d_gene: TRBD2
v_gene: TRBV5-6
abundance: -
j_gene: TRBJ2-1

CDR3nt: TGTGCCTGGGAAATGGAGGCCCGCTCCTACAATGAGCAGTTCTTC
CDR3aa: CAWEMEARSYNEQFF
d_gene: -
v_gene: TRBV30
abundance: -
j_gene: TRBJ2-1

CDR3nt: TGTGCCAGCAGTGAGGGTTATCAGCCCCAGCATTTT
CDR3aa: CASSEGYQPQHF
d_gene: -
v_gene: TRBV2
abundance: -
j_gene: TRBJ1-5

CDR3nt: TGTGCCAGCTCACCAAATCCTAGTGGAGAGACCCAGTACTTC
CDR3aa: CASSPNPSGETQYF
d_gene: -
v_gene: TRBV18
abundance: -
j_gene: TRBJ2-5

CDR3nt: TGTGCCACCAGTGATTGGCAGGGCTCCTACAATGAGCAGTTCTTC
CDR3aa: CATSDWQGSYNEQFF
d_gene: -
v_gene: TRBV24-1
abundance: -
j_gene: TRBJ2-1

CDR3nt: TGTGCCAGCAGCTTCGGGACCGAGGAAGCTTTCTTT
CDR3aa: CASSFGTEEAFF
d_gene: -
v_gene: TRBV5-4
abundance: -
j_gene: TRBJ1-1

CDR3nt: TGTGCCAGCAGTGAACGGAGATTTGGCACCCTCCACTTT
CDR3aa: CASSERRFGTLHF
d_gene: -
v_gene: TRBV6-1
abundance: -
j_gene: TRBJ1-6

CDR3nt: TGCAGCGTTGAGTGGCGGGATCGCTCCTACAATGAGCAGTTCTTC
CDR3aa: CSVEWRDRSYNEQFF
d_gene: -
v_gene: TRBV29-1
abundance: -
j_gene: TRBJ2-1

CDR3nt: TGCGCCAGCAGGGTAAACAGGTATAGTCCCTACGAGCAGTACTTC
CDR3aa: CASRVNRYSPYEQYF
d_gene: -
v_gene: TRBV4-3
abundance: -
j_gene: TRBJ2-7

CDR3nt: TGTGCCAGCAGGGGAGAAAATTCACCCCTCCACTTT
CDR3aa: CASRGENSPLHF
d_gene: -
v_gene: TRBV2
abundance: -
j_gene: TRBJ1-6

CDR3nt: TGTGCCAGTACTAAGGGACAGGGAAGTGCTGGGGCCAACGTCCTGACTTTC
CDR3aa: CASTKGQGSAGANVLTF
d_gene: TRBD1
v_gene: TRBV19
abundance: -
j_gene: TRBJ2-6

CDR3nt: TGTGCCAGCAGTTTATCGGGGGCAGGTGGCTACACCTTC
CDR3aa: CASSLSGAGGYTF
d_gene: -
v_gene: TRBV27
abundance: -
j_gene: TRBJ1-2

CDR3nt: TGTGCCAGCAGCCACAGGGATTTGTATGAGCAGTTCTTC
CDR3aa: CASSHRDLYEQFF
d_gene: -
v_gene: TRBV11-1
abundance: -
j_gene: TRBJ2-1

CDR3nt: TGTGCCAGCAGCCACCCGGACAGGGAGAACTATGGCTACACCTTC
CDR3aa: CASSHPDRENYGYTF
d_gene: TRBD1
v_gene: TRBV4-2
abundance: -
j_gene: TRBJ1-2

CDR3nt: TGCGCCAGCAGCTTAGGACTAGCGGGGTACTACAATGAGCAGTTCTTC
CDR3aa: CASSLGLAGYYNEQFF
d_gene: TRBD2
v_gene: TRBV5-1
abundance: few
j_gene: TRBJ2-1

CDR3nt: TGTGCCACCAGTGACCCGACAGGCAACACTGAAGCTTTCTTT
CDR3aa: CATSDPTGNTEAFF
d_gene: -
v_gene: TRBV24-1
abundance: -
j_gene: TRBJ1-1

CDR3nt: TGTGCCAGTAGTATAGGGAACAGGGGAAGGAATGAGCAGTTCTTC
CDR3aa: CASSIGNRGRNEQFF
d_gene: TRBD1
v_gene: TRBV19
abundance: once
j_gene: TRBJ2-1

CDR3nt: TGTGCCAGCAGCTCCAGACAGATGAATCAGCCCCAGCATTTT
CDR3aa: CASSSRQMNQPQHF
d_gene: -
v_gene: TRBV5-8
abundance: few
j_gene: TRBJ1-5

CDR3nt: TGCAGCGTGGCTGGGACATCGAGGCTGAACACTGAAGCTTTCTTT
CDR3aa: CSVAGTSRLNTEAFF
d_gene: -
v_gene: TRBV29-1
abundance: -
j_gene: TRBJ1-1

CDR3nt: TGTGCCAGCAGCGTAAAGACCGGGTCTGAAGCTTTCTTT
CDR3aa: CASSVKTGSEAFF
d_gene: -
v_gene: TRBV9
abundance: -
j_gene: TRBJ1-1

CDR3nt: TGCGCCAGCAGCCAAGCACGGGACAGTCCTGAAGCTTTCTTT
CDR3aa: CASSQARDSPEAFF
d_gene: TRBD1
v_gene: TRBV4-1
abundance: -
j_gene: TRBJ1-1

CDR3nt: TGTGCCAGCAGTGAACTTAACCCAGGGGGCGGTTCACCCCTCCACTTT
CDR3aa: CASSELNPGGGSPLHF
d_gene: TRBD1
v_gene: TRBV6-1
abundance: -
j_gene: TRBJ1-6

CDR3nt: TGTGCCAGCAGCAGATACAGGGGCGTTTACGAAAAACTGTTTTTT
CDR3aa: CASSRYRGVYEKLFF
d_gene: TRBD1
v_gene: TRBV9
abundance: -
j_gene: TRBJ1-4

CDR3nt: TGTGCCAGCCGTGAACACTACTCTGGGGCCAACGTCCTGACTTTC
CDR3aa: CASREHYSGANVLTF
d_gene: -
v_gene: TRBV6-4
abundance: few
j_gene: TRBJ2-6

CDR3nt: TGTGCCAGCAGTTTCCTCGTTACTGGCTCCACAGATACGCAGTATTTT
CDR3aa: CASSFLVTGSTDTQYF
d_gene: -
v_gene: TRBV7-2
abundance: -
j_gene: TRBJ2-3

CDR3nt: TGTGCCAGCAGCTCCGGGACAGTCACAGATACGCAGTATTTT
CDR3aa: CASSSGTVTDTQYF
d_gene: TRBD1
v_gene: TRBV5-5
abundance: -
j_gene: TRBJ2-3

CDR3nt: TGCGCCAGCAGCCCGGGGGGAGACCCCAGTGGAAAACTGTTTTTT
CDR3aa: CASSPGGDPSGKLFF
d_gene: -
v_gene: TRBV5-1
abundance: -
j_gene: TRBJ1-4